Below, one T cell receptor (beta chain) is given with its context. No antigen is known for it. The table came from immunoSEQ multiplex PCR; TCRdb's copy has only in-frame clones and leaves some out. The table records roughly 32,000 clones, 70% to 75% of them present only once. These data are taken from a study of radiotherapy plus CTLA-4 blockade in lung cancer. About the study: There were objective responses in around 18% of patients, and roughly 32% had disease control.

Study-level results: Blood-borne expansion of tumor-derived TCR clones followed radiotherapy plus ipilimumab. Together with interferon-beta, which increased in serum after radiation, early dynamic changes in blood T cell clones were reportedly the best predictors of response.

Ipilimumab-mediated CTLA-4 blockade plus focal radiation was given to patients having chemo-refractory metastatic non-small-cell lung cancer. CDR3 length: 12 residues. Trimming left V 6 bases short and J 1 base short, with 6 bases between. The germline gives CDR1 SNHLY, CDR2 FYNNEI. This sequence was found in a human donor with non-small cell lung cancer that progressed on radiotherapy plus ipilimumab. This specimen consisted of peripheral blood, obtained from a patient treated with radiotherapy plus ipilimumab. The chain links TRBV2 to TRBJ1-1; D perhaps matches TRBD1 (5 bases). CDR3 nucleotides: TGTGCCAGCAGGGGGGGGAACACTGAAGCTTTCTTT. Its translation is CASRGGNTEAFF.